This T cell receptor (beta chain) is drawn from a study of response to subunit inactivated influenza vaccine. This clonotype was seen only a few times. The antigen is undetermined. General study results and limits: Only a handful of new T cells, the authors suggested, are recruited with each seasonal influenza vaccination.

TCRdb reanalysed the RT-PCR reads using MiXCR and keeps one entry per CDR3 protein. This table has about 700,000 distinct CDR3 sequences, approximately 14% appearing once. The germline V and J ends were trimmed by 0 bases and 6 bases, with 14 bases remaining between them. The CDR3 extends over 15 amino acids. Germline assignment: CDR1 LGHNA and CDR2 YNFKEQ. This material consisted of PBMCs from blood, taken roughly 12 days after vaccination. The gene calls are TRBV4-2 and TRBJ1-2; perhaps TRBD1 as D (6 bases). The TCR was taken from a man between 50 and 59 years old who received an inactivated influenza vaccine. CDR3: CASSQDLGGRNGYTF. CDR3 coding DNA: TGTGCCAGCAGCCAAGATTTGGGGGGGCGTAATGGCTACACCTTC.